This T cell receptor (beta chain) was captured in a study of long-term antiretroviral therapy in people with HIV. It was version v3.0 of the immunoSEQ assay that was run at survey level. Data came from immunoSEQ multiplex PCR; TCRdb stores just in-frame clones and leaves some out. The sample has some 15,000 clones, roughly 88% seen once. Study-level points and caveats: ART adherence, viral resistance and therapy changes went unrecorded.

The V and J ends lost 5 bases and 6 bases respectively, with 20 bases between them. CDR1 and CDR2 (germline): MNHEY, SMNVEV (reference sequence). The CDR3 sequence is 15 residues long. A remark on this clone: Its specificity is not known.

Specimen: unsorted PBMCs, collected 6.2 years after starting antiretroviral therapy. The clonotype was recovered from a man aged 35 to 55 with HIV. This chain connects TRBV27 to TRBJ2-7; TRBD2 is a possible D gene (6 bases). This chain's CDR3 is CASSPRRESAGEQYF. The CDR3 bases are TGTGCCAGCAGTCCTCGGAGGGAAAGCGCCGGCGAGCAGTACTTC.